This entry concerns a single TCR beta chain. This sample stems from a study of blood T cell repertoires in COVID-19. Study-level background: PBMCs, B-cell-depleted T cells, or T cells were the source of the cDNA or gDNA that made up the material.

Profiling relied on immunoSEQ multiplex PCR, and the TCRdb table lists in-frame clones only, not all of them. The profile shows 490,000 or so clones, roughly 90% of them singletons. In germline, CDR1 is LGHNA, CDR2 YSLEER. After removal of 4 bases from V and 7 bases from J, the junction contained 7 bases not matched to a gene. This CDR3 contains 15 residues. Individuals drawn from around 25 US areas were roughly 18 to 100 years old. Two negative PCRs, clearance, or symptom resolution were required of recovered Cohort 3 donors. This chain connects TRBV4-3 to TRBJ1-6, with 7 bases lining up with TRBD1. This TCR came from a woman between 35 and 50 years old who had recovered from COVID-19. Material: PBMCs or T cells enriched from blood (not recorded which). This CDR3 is CASSLTRGMNSPLHF. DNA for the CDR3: TGCGCCAGCAGCCTTACCAGGGGGATGAATTCACCCCTCCACTTT.